What follows describes a single T cell receptor beta chain. Authors' methods: Amplification of reference gene primers was used by the study to estimate nucleated cell counts. TCRdb keeps only in-frame clones here, not all; method: immunoSEQ multiplex PCR. V and J calls and clone size are those listed in that table; D and trimming were worked out from the DNA. The sample shows fewer than 200,000 clones, approximately 80% of them seen only once. These data are taken from a study of blood T cell repertoires in COVID-19. For the study at large: Samples of COVID-19 (acute and convalescent) were obtained from the United States, Italy and Spain. PBMCs, B-cell-depleted T cells, or T cells were the source of the cDNA or gDNA that made up the material.

CDR1 and CDR2 from the germline V gene are MGHRA and YSYEKL. The CDR3 spans 17 residues. V lost 4 bases to trimming and J lost 3 bases, with 19 bases between them. This chain joins TRBV4-1 and TRBJ2-1, with a possible D match to TRBD1 (6 bases). This receptor was identified in a human donor in a cohort sampled during active COVID-19. The sequencing sample was made of peripheral blood. CDR3 in DNA: TGCGCCAGCAGCCCCCTCGGTGACAGGCCCAGCTACAATGAGCAGTTCTTC. Translated: CASSPLGDRPSYNEQFF.